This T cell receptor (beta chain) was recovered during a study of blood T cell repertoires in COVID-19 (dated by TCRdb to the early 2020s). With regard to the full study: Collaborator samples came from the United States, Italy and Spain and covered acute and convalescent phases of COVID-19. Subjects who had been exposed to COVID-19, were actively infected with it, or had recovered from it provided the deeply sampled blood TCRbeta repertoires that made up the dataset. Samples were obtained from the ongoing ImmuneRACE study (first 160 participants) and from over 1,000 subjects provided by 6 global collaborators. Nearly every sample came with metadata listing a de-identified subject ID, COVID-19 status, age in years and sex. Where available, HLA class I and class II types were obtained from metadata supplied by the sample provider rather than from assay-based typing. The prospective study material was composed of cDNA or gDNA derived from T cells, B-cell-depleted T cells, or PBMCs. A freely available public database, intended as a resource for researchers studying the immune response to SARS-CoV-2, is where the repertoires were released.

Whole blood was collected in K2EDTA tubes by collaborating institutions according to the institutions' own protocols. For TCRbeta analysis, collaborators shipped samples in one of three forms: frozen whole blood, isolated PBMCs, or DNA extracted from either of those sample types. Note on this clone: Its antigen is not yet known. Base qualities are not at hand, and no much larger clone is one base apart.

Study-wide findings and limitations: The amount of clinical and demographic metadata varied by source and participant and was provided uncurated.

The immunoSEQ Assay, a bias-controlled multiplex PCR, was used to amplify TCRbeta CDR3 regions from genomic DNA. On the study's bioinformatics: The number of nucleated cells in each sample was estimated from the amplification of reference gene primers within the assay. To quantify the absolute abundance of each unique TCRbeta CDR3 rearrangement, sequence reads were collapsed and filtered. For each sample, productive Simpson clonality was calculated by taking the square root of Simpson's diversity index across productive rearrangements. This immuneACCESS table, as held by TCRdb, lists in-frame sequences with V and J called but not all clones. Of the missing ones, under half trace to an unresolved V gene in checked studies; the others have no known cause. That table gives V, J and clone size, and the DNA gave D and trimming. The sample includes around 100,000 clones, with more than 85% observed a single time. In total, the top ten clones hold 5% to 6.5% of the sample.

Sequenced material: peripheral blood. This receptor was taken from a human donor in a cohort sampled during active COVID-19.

The sequence in DNA is TGCGCCAGCAGCCCCGGACAGGGGATAACTGAAGCTTTCTTT. It translates as CASSPGQGITEAFF. The V and J segments used are TRBV4-1 and TRBJ1-1, and TRBD1 aligns with 9 junction nucleotides. From its cysteine to its phenylalanine, the CDR3 spans 14 amino acids. CDR3 DNA is the only sequence kept; it has 42 bases, read in frame from the first base. CDR1 and CDR2 are read off the germline V gene as MGHRA and YSYEKL. At the junction V is shortened by 4 bases and J by 5 bases; bases outside the gene matches: 5.